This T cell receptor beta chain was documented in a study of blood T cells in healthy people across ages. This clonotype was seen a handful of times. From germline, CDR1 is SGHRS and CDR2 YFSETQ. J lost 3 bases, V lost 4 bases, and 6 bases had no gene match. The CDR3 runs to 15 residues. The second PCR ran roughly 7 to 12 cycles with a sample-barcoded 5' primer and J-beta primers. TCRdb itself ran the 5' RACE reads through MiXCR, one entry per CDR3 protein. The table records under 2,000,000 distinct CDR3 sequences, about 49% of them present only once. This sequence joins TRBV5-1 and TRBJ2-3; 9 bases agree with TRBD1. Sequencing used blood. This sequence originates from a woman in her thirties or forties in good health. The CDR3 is CASSATGTGTDTQYF. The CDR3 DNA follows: TGCGCCAGCAGCGCGACCGGGACAGGGACAGATACGCAGTATTTT. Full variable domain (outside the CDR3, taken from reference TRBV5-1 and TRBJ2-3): KAGVTQTPRYLIKTRGQQVTLSCSPISGHRSVSWYQQTPGQGLQFLFEYFSETQRNKGNFPGRFSGRQFSNSRSEMNVSTLELGDSALYLCASSATGTGTDTQYFGPGTRLTVL.